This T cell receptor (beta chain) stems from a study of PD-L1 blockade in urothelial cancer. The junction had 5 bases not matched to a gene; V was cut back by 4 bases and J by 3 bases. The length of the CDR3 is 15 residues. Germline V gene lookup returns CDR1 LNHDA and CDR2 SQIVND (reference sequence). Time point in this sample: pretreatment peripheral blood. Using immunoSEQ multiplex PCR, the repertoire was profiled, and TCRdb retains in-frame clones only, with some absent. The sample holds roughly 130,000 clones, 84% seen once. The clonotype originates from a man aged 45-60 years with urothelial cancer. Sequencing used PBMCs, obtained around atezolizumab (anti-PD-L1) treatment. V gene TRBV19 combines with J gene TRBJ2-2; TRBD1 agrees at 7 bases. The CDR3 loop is CASSTRQGYTGELFF. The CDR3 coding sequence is TGTGCCAGTAGTACCAGACAGGGCTACACCGGGGAGCTGTTTTTT.